Following are 9 T cell receptor beta chains from one sample sequenced in a study of T cells of healthy individuals. TCRdb redid the calling of the 5' RACE reads with MiXCR, one entry per CDR3 protein. The sample lists 35,000 to 45,000 distinct CDR3 sequences, 4% to 5% occurring once. These receptors originate from a human donor in good health.

The chain couples TRBV28 to TRBJ2-1; TRBD2 might be the D (5 bases). CDR3 size: 13 residues. Deletions cut 5 bases from V and 8 bases from J, with 13 bases between. CDR1 and CDR2 from the germline V gene are MDHEN and SYDVKM. The CDR3 DNA is TGTGCCAGCAGTGTCGGGAATTCTGATGAGCAGTTCTTC. This encodes CASSVGNSDEQFF.

The chain links TRBV5-4 to TRBJ1-6; 7 bases align to TRBD1. V lost 8 bases and J lost 6; bases outside the gene matches: 14. The CDR3 spans 16 residues. CDR1 and CDR2 (germline): SGHNT, YYREEE (reference sequence). The CDR3 sequence is CASRMSGGTLNSPLHF. The CDR3 DNA reads as TGTGCCAGTAGAATGTCAGGGGGAACCCTTAATTCACCCCTCCACTTT.

A few counts support this clonotype. The chain recombines TRBV6-5 with TRBJ1-5; 8 bases match TRBD1. Germline CDR1 MNHEY, CDR2 SVGAGI. The CDR3 length is 18 residues. V lost 4 bases, J lost 3 bases, and 14 bases stayed unmatched. The CDR3 sequence: CASSFSAVDRDNNQPQHF. CDR3 coding DNA: TGTGCCAGCAGTTTCAGTGCCGTGGACAGGGATAACAATCAGCCCCAGCATTTT.

The table lists this clonotype with many counts. The rearrangement uses TRBV2 and TRBJ1-5; TRBD1 matches at 7 bases. Trimming took 5 bases from V and 5 from J; bases not matched to a gene: 6. Germline loops: CDR1 SNHLY, CDR2 FYNNEI. The CDR3 has 14 amino acids. CDR3 nucleotide sequence: TGTGCCAGCAGTCCAGGGGGTTTTGATCAGCCCCAGCATTTT. The encoded protein is CASSPGGFDQPQHF.

The chain uses TRBV10-2 and TRBJ1-5; possibly TRBD1 for D (6 bases). The V gene's germline CDR1 is WSHSY and CDR2 SAAADI. Trimming stripped 2 bases from V and 7 bases from J, with 15 bases between. The CDR3 runs 15 residues. CDR3 nucleotides: TGCGCCAGCAGTGAGATGGGGGGCTCAGGACAGCCCCAGCATTTT. This codes for CASSEMGGSGQPQHF.

This clonotype was found many times. This rearrangement joins TRBV20-1 to TRBJ2-1; the D is unclear. CDR3 length: 13 residues. Trimming pared 5 bases from V and 2 bases from J, leaving 10 bases between. CDR1 and CDR2 (germline): DFQATT, SNEGSKA (reference sequence). In DNA, the CDR3 is TGCAGTGCTGGCCCTCCCACCTACAATGAGCAGTTCTTC. Its translation is CSAGPPTYNEQFF.

Of note for this clonotype: Given a much more abundant clone one base away, this may be a read error. The chain links TRBV12-3 or TRBV12-4 to TRBJ1-1; D gene ambiguous. CDR3 length: 13 residues. Written as DNA, the CDR3 is TGTGCCGGCAGTTTGATGAAGAACACTGAAGCTTTCTTT. Its protein product is CAGSLMKNTEAFF.

This clonotype was recorded at least ten times. This sequence joins TRBV12-5 and TRBJ1-2, with D perhaps TRBD1 (6 bases). CDR1 is LGHNT and CDR2 is FRNRAP in the germline V gene. The V and J ends lost 5 bases and 2 bases respectively, with 21 bases between them. The CDR3 length is 17 residues. CDR3: CASGLLEGGPTNYGYTF. The CDR3, as DNA: TGTGCTAGTGGTCTACTGGAAGGGGGGCCAACGAACTATGGCTACACCTTC.

This clonotype has only a few counts. The chain uses TRBV25-1 and TRBJ1-2, with 7 bases identical to TRBD1. This CDR3 comprises 13 residues. Germline loops: CDR1 MGHDK, CDR2 SYGVNS. J gave up 7 bases and V 7 bases, and 9 bases lay outside the gene matches. The DNA for the CDR3 is TGTGCCAGCACTGACAGGGAAGTGGCTGGCTACACCTTC. Translated: CASTDREVAGYTF.